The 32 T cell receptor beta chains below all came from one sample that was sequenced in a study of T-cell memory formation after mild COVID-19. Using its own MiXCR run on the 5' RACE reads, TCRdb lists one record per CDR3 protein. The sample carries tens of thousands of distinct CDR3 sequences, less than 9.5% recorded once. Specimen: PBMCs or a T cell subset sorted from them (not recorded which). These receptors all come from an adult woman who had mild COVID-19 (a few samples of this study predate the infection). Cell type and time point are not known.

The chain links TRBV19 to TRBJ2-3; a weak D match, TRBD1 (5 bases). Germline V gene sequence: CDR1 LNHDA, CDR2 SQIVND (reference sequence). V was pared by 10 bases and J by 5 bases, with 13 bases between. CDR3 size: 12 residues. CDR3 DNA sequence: TGTGCCACCCGACAGTCAGGAGATACGCAGTATTTT. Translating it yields CATRQSGDTQYF.

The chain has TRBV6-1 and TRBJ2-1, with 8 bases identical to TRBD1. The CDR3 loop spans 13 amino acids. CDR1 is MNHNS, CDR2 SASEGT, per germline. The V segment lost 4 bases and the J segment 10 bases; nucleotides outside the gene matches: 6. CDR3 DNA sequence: TGTGCCAGCAGTGGCATCGGGACAGGCGAGCAGTTCTTC. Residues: CASSGIGTGEQFF.

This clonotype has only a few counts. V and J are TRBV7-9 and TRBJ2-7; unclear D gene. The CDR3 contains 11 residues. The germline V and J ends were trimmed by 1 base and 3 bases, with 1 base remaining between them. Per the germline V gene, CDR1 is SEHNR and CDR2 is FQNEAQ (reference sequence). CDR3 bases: TGTGCCAGCAGCTTAGACTACGAGCAGTACTTC. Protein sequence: CASSLDYEQYF.

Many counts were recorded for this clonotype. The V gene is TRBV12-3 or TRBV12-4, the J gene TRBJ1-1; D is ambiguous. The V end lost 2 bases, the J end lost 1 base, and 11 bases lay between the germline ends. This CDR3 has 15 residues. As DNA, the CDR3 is TGTGCCAGCAGTTTACTGCGCCCGGGGAACACTGAAGCTTTCTTT. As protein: CASSLLRPGNTEAFF.

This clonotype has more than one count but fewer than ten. CDR3 protein: CSARSTVFGNTIYF. The DNA of the CDR3 is TGCAGTGCTAGGTCGACAGTGTTTGGAAACACCATATATTTT. The chain uses TRBV20-1 and TRBJ1-3; possible D gene TRBD1, 5 bases. Germline CDR1 is DFQATT and CDR2 is SNEGSKA (reference sequence). This CDR3 spans 14 amino acids. The germline V and J ends were trimmed by 3 bases and 3 bases, with 12 bases remaining between them.

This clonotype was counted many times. This CDR3 is CASSPFGQSSYEQYF. For the CDR3, the DNA is TGTGCCAGCAGCCCCTTCGGGCAGTCATCCTACGAGCAGTACTTC. The genes are TRBV11-2 and TRBJ2-7, with D hard to call. This CDR3 region has 15 residues. Germline V gene data show CDR1 as SGHAT and CDR2 as FQNNGV. The V gene lost 5 bases and the J gene lost 1 base, with 15 bases spanning the gap.

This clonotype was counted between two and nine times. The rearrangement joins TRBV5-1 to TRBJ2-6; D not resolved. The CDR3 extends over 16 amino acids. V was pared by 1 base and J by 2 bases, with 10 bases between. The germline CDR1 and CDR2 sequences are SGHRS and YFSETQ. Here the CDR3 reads CASSLRVGAGANVLTF. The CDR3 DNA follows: TGCGCCAGCAGCTTGAGGGTTGGAGCTGGGGCCAACGTCCTGACTTTC.

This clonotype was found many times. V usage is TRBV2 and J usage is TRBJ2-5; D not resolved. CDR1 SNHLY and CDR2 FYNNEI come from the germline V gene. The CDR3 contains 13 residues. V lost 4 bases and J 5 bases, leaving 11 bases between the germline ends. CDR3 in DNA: TGTGCCAGCAGTGTCGCCATTTCCGAGACCCAGTACTTC. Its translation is CASSVAISETQYF. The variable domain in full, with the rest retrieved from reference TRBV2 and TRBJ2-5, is EPEVTQTPSHQVTQMGQEVILRCVPISNHLYFYWYRQILGQKVEFLVSFYNNEISEKSEIFDDQFSVERPDGSNFTLKIRSTKLEDSAMYFCASSVAISETQYFGPGTRLLVL.

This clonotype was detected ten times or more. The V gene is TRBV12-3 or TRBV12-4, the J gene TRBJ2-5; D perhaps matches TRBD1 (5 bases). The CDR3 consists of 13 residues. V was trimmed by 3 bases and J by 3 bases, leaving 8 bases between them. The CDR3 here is CASSLGRKETQYF. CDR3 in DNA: TGTGCCAGCAGTTTGGGGCGAAAAGAGACCCAGTACTTC.

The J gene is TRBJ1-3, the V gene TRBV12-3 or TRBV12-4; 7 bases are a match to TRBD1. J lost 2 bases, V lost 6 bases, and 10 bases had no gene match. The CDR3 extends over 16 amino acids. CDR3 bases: TGTGCCAGCAGCCACGACAGGGTGGGAACTGGAAACACCATATATTTT. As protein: CASSHDRVGTGNTIYF.

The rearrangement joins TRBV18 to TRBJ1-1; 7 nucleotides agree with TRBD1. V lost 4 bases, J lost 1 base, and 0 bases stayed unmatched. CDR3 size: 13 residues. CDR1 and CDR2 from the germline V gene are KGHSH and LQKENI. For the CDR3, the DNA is TGTGCCAGCTCACGACAGGGGAACACTGAAGCTTTCTTT. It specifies CASSRQGNTEAFF.

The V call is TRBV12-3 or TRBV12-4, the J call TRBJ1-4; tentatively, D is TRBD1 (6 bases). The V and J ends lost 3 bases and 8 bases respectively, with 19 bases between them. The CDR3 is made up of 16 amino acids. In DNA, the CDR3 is TGTGCCAGCAGTTTCCGGGCGGGGGGCATGGGAGAAAAACTGTTTTTT. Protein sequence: CASSFRAGGMGEKLFF.

CDR3 sequence: CASSQVSALEAFF. The DNA for the CDR3 is TGTGCCAGCAGCCAAGTTTCGGCACTTGAAGCTTTCTTT. The V call is TRBV3-1, the J call TRBJ1-1; no clear D gene. The CDR3 covers 13 residues. Germline V gene lookup returns CDR1 LGHDT and CDR2 YNNKEL (reference sequence). Trimming took 1 base from V and 7 from J, leaving 10 bases between them.

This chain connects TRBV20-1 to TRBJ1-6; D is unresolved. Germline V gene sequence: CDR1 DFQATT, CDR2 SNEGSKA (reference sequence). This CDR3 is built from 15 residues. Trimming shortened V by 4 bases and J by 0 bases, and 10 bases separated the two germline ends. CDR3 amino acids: CSATPVSSYNSPLHF. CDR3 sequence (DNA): TGCAGTGCTACCCCAGTGAGCTCCTATAATTCACCCCTCCACTTT.

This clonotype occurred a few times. CDR3 bases: TGTGCCACCAGCGACCGCGGGGGAGGCCTCTCCTACGAGCAGTACTTC. This sequence encodes CATSDRGGGLSYEQYF. The rearrangement links TRBV24-1 to TRBJ2-7; the match to TRBD2 covers 7 bases. CDR1 and CDR2 from the germline V gene are KGHDR and SFDVKD. The CDR3 extends over 16 amino acids. V shed 7 bases, J shed 0 bases, and the junction held 11 bases outside the gene matches.

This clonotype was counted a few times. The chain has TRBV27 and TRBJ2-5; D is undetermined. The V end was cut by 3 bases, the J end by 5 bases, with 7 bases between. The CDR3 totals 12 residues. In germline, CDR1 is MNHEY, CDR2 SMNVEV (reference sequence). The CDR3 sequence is CASSFPGETQYF. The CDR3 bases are TGTGCCAGCAGTTTCCCAGGCGAGACCCAGTACTTC.

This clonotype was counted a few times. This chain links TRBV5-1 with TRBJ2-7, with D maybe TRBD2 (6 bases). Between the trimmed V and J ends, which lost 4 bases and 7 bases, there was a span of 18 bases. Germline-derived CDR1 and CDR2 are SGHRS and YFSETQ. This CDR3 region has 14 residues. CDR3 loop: CASSTFGGTPEQYF. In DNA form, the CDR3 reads TGCGCCAGCAGCACGTTCGGCGGGACTCCGGAGCAGTACTTC. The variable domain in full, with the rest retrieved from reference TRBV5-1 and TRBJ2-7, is KAGVTQTPRYLIKTRGQQVTLSCSPISGHRSVSWYQQTPGQGLQFLFEYFSETQRNKGNFPGRFSGRQFSNSRSEMNVSTLELGDSALYLCASSTFGGTPEQYFGPGTRLTVT.

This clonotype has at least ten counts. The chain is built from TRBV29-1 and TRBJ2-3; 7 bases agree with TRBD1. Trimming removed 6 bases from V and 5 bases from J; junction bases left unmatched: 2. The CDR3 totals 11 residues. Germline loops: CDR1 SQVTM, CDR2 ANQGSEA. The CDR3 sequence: CSVDRLDTQYF. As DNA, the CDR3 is TGCAGCGTGGACAGGCTAGATACGCAGTATTTT.

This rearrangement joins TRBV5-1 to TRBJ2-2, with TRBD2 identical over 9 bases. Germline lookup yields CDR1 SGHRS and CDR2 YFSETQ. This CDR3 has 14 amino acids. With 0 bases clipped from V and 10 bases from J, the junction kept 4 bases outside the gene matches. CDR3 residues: CASSLGLAVEELFF. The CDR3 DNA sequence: TGCGCCAGCAGCTTGGGACTAGCGGTCGAGGAGCTGTTTTTT.

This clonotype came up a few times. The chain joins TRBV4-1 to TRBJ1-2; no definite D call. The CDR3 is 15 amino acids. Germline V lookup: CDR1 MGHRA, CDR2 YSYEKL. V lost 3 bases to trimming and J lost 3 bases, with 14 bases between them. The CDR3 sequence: CASSQSTGQDYGYTF. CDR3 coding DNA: TGCGCCAGCAGCCAGTCTACCGGCCAAGACTATGGCTACACCTTC.

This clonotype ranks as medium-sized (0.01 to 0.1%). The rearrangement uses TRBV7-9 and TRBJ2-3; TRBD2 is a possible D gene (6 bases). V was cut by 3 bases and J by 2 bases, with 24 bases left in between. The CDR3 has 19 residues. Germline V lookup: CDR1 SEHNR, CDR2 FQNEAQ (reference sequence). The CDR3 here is CASSFRFSILGGTTDTQYF. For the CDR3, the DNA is TGTGCCAGCAGCTTTCGATTTAGTATTCTGGGGGGAACCACAGATACGCAGTATTTT.

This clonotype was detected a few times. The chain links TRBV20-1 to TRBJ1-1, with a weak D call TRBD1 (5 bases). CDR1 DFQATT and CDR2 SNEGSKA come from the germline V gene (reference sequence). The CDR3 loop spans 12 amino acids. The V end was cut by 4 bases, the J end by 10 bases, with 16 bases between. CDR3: CSANRDSLGAFF. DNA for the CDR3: TGCAGTGCTAACCGGGACTCCCTCGGAGCTTTCTTT.

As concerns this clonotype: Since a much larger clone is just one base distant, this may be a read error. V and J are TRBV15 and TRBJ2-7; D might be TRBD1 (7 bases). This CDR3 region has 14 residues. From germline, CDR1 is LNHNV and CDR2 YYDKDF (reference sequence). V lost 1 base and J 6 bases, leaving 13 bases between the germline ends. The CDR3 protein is CATSRAAGQSEQYF. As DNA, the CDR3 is TGTGCCACCAGCAGAGCTGCGGGACAGAGCGAGCAGTACTTC.

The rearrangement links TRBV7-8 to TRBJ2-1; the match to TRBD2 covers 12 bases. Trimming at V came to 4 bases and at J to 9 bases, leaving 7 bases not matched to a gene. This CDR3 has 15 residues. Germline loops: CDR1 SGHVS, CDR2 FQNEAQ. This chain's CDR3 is CASSSGLAGRGEQFF. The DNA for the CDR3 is TGTGCCAGCAGCTCGGGACTAGCGGGTAGAGGTGAGCAGTTCTTC.

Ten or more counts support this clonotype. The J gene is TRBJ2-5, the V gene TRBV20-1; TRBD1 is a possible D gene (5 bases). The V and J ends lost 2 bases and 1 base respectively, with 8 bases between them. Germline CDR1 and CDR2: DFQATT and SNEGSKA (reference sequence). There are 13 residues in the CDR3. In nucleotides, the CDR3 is TGCAGTGCTAGAACAGGTGCCCAAGAGACCCAGTACTTC. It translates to CSARTGAQETQYF.

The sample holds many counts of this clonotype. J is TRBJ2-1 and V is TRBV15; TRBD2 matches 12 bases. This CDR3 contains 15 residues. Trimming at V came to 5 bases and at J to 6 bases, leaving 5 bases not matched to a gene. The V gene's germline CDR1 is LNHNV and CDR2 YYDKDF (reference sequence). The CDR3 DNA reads TGTGCCACCAGCGCAACTAGCGGGGGGTCCAATGAGCAGTTCTTC. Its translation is CATSATSGGSNEQFF.

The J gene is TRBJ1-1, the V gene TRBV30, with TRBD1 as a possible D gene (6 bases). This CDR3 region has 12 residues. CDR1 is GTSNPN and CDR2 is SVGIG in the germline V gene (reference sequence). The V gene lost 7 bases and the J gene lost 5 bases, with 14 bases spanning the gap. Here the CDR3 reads CASTDRRTEAFF. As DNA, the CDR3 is TGTGCCTCCACGGACAGAAGAACTGAAGCTTTCTTT.

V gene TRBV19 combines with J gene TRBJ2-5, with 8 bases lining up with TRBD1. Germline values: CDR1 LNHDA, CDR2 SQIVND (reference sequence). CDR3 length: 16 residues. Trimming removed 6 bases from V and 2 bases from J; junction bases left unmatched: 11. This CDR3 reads CASSPGQGVIQETQYF. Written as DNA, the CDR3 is TGTGCCAGTAGCCCCGGACAGGGAGTTATTCAAGAGACCCAGTACTTC.

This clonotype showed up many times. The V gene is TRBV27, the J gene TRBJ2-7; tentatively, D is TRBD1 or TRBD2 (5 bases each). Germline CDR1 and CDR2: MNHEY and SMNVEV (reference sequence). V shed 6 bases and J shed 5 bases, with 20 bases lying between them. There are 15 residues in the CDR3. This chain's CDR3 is CASSSLGTGWDEQYF. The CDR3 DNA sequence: TGTGCCAGCAGCTCACTAGGGACGGGATGGGACGAGCAGTACTTC.

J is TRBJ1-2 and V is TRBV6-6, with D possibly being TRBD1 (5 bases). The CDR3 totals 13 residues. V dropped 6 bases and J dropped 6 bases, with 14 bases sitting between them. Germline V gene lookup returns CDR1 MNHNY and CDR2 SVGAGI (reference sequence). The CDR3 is CASRVPTAHGYTF. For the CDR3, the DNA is TGTGCCAGCAGGGTACCGACAGCCCATGGCTACACCTTC.

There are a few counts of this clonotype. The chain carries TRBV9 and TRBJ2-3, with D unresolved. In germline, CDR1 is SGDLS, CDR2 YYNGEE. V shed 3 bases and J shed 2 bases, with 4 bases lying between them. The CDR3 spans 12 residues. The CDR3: CASSAFTDTQYF. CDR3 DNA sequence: TGTGCCAGCAGCGCCTTCACAGATACGCAGTATTTT. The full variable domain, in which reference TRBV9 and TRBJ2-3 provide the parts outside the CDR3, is DSGVTQTPKHLITATGQRVTLRCSPRSGDLSVYWYQQSLDQGLQFLIQYYNGEERAKGNILERFSAQQFPDLHSELNLSSLELGDSALYFCASSAFTDTQYFGPGTRLTVL.

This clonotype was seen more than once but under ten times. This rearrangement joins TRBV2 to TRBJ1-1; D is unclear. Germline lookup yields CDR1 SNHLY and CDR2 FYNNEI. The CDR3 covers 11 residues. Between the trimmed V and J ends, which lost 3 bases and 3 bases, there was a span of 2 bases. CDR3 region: CASSDYTEAFF. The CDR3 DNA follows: TGTGCCAGCAGTGATTACACTGAAGCTTTCTTT.